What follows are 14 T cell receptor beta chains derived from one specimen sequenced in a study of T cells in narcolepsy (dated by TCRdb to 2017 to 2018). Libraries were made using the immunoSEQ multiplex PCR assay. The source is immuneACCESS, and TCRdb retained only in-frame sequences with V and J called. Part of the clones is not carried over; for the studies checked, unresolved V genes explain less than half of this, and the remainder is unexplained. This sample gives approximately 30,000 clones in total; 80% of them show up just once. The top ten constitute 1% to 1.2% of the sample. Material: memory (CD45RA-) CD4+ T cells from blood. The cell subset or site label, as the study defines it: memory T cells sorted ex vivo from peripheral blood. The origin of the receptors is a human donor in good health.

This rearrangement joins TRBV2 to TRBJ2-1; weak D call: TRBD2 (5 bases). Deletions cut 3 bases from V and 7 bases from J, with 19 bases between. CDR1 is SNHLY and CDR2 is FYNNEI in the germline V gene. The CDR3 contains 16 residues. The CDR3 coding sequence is TGTGCCAGCAGTGAGGGTGAGGGCGCCAACCGAAATGAGCAGTTCTTC. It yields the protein CASSEGEGANRNEQFF.

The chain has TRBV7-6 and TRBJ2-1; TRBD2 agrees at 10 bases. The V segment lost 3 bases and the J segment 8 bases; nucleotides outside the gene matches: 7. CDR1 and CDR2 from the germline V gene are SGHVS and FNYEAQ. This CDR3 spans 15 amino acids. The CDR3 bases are TGTGCCAGCAGCTTGGTCGTAACTAGCGGGGATGAGCAGTTCTTC. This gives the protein CASSLVVTSGDEQFF.

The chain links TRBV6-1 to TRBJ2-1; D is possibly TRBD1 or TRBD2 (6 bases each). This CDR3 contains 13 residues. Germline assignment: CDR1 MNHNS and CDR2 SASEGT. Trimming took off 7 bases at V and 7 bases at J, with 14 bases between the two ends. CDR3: CASKRGDRNEQFF. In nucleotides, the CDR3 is TGTGCCAGCAAGAGGGGGGATCGGAATGAGCAGTTCTTC.

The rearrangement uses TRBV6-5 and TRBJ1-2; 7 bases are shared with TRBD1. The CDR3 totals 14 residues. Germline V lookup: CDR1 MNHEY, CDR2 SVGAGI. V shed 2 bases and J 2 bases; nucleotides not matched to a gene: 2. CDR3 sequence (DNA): TGTGCCAGCAGTTACCGGGGACAGAACTATGGCTACACCTTC. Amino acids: CASSYRGQNYGYTF.

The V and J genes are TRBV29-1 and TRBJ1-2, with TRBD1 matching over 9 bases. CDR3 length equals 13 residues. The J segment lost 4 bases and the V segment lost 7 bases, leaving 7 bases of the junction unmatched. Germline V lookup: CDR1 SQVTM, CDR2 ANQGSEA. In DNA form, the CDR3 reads TGCAGCGCCCAAACAGGGGGCGGCTATGGCTACACCTTC. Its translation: CSAQTGGGYGYTF.

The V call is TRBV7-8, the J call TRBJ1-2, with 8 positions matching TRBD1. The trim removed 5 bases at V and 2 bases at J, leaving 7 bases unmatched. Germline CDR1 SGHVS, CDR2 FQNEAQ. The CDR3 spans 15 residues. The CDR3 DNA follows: TGTGCCAGCAGCCCGAGTTGGACAGGGAACTATGGCTACACCTTC. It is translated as CASSPSWTGNYGYTF.

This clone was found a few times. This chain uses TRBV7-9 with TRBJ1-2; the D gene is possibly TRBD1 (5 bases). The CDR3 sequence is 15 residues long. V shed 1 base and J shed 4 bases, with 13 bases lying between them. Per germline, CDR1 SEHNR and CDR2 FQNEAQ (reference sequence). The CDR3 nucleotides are TGTGCCAGCAGCTTAGAAGGGACGCCCGGCTATGGCTACACCTTC. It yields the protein CASSLEGTPGYGYTF.

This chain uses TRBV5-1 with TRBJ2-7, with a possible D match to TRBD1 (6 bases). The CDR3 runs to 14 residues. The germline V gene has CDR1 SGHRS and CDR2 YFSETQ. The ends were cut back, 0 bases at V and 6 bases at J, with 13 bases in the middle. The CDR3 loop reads CASSLAQGMGEQYF. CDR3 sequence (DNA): TGCGCCAGCAGCTTGGCCCAGGGGATGGGCGAGCAGTACTTC. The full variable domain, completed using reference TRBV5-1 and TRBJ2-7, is KAGVTQTPRYLIKTRGQQVTLSCSPISGHRSVSWYQQTPGQGLQFLFEYFSETQRNKGNFPGRFSGRQFSNSRSEMNVSTLELGDSALYLCASSLAQGMGEQYFGPGTRLTVT.

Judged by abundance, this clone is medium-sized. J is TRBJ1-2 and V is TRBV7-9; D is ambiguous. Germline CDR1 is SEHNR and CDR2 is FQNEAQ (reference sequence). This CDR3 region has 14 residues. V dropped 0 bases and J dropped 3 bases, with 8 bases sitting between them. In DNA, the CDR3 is TGTGCCAGCAGCTTAGCCTTTGCCTACTATGGCTACACCTTC. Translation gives CASSLAFAYYGYTF.

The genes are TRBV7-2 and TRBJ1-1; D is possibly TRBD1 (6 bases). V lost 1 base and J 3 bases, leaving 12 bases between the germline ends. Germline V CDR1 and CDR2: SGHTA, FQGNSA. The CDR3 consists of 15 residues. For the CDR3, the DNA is TGTGCCAGCAGCTTAGAGGGGGGGAGGGACACTGAAGCTTTCTTT. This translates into CASSLEGGRDTEAFF.

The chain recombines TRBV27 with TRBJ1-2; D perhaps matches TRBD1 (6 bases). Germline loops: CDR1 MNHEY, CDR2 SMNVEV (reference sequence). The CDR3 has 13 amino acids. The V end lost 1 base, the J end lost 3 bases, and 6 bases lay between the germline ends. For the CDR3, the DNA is TGTGCCAGCAGTTTATACAGGGACTATGGCTACACCTTC. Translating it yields CASSLYRDYGYTF.

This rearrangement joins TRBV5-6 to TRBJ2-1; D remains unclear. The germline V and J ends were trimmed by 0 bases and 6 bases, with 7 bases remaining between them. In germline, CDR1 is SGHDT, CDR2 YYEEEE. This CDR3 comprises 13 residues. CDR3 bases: TGTGCCAGCAGCTTGGTGGGGATCAATGAGCAGTTCTTC. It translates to CASSLVGINEQFF.

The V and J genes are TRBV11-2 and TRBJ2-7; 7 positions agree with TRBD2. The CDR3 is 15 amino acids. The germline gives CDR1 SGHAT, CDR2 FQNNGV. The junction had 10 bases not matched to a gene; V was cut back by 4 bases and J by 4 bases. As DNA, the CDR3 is TGTGCCAGCAGCTCATTGGCGGGGGTATGGTACGAGCAGTACTTC. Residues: CASSSLAGVWYEQYF.

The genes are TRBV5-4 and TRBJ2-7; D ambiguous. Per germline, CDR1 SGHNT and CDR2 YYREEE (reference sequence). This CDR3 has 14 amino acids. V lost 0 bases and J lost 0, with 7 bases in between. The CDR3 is CASSLETASYEQYF. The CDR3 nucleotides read TGTGCCAGCAGCTTGGAAACGGCCTCCTACGAGCAGTACTTC.